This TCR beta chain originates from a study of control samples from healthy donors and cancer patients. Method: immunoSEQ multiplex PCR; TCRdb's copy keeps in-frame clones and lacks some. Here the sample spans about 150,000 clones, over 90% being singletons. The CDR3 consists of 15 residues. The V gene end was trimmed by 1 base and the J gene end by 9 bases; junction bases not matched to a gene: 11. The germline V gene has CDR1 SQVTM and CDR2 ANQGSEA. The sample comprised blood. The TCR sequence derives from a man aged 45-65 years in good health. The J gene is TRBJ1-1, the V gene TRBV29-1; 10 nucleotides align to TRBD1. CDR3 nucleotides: TGCAGCGTTGAAGGCGGTAGGACAGGGGGTGGTAAAGCTTTCTTT. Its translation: CSVEGGRTGGGKAFF.